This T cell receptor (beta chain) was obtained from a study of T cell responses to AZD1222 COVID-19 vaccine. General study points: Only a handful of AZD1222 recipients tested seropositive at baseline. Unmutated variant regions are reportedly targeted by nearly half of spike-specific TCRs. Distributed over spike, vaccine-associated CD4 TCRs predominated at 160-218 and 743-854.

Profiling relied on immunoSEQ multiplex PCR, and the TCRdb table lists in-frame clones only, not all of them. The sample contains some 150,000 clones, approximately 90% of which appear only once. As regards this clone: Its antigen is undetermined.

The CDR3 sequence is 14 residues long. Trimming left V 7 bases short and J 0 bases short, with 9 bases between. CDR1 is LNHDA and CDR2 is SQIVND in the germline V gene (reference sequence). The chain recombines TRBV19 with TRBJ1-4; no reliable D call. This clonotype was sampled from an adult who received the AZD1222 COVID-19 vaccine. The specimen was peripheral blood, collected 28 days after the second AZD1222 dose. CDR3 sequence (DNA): TGTGCCAGTACCGAGAGGGCAACTAATGAAAAACTGTTTTTT. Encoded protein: CASTERATNEKLFF.